The clone carrying this TCR beta chain is labeled medium-sized. The target antigen is unknown. The data were obtained in a study of T cell repertoires in aging, cancer and after chemotherapy. Peripheral blood genomic DNA, not sorted cells or RNA, was the template. Notes on the study in general: Age-matched healthy donors had significantly more diverse, less clonal blood TCR repertoires than untreated cancer patients.

Rearranged V-D-J TRB sequences were amplified with a mixed TRB-A/B primer pool. TCRdb re-derived calls from the multiplex PCR reads in MiXCR, one entry per CDR3 protein. This sample has around 13,000 distinct CDR3 sequences; 25% to 30% occur once, and the top ten carry 8% to 10%. Sample: blood. The source is a human donor with a blood cancer.

The CDR3 DNA reads as TGTGCCAGCAGTTCCCCAGTTGGGCTGGTTAGGGGTGAGCAGTTCTTC. The encoded protein is CASSSPVGLVRGEQFF. This chain joins TRBV27 and TRBJ2-1; D is possibly TRBD1 (5 bases). CDR3 length: 16 amino acids. Deletions cut 4 bases from V and 9 bases from J, with 22 bases between. Germline V gene data show CDR1 as MNHEY and CDR2 as SMNVEV (reference sequence).